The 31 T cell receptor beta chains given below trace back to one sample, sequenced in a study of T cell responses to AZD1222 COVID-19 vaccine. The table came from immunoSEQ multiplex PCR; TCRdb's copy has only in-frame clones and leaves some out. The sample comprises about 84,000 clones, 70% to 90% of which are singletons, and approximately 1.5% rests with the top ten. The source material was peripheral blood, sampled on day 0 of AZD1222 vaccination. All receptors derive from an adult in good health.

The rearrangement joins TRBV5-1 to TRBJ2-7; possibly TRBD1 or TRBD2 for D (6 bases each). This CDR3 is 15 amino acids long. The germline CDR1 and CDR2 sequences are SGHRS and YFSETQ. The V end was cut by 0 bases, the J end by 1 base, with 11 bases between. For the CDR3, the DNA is TGCGCCAGCAGCTTGGTGGGGGGCAGTTCCTACGAGCAGTACTTC. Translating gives CASSLVGGSSYEQYF.

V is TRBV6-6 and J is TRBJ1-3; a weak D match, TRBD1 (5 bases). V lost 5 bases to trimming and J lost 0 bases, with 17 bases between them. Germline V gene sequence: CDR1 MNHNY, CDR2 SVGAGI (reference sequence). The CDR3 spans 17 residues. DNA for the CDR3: TGTGCCAGCAGTCCCCGGGCGGGAGGGGTCTCTGGAAACACCATATATTTT. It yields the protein CASSPRAGGVSGNTIYF.

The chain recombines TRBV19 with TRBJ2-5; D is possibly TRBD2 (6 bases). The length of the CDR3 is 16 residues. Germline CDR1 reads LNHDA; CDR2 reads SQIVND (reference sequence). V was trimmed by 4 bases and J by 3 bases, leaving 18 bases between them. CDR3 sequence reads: CASSTTLTSLKETQYF. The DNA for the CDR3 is TGTGCCAGTAGTACAACGTTGACTAGTCTGAAAGAGACCCAGTACTTC.

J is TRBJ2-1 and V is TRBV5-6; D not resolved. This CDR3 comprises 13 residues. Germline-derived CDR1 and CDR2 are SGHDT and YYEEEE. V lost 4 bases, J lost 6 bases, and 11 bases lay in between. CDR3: CASSPQDLNEQFF. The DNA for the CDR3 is TGTGCCAGCAGCCCCCAGGACCTCAATGAGCAGTTCTTC.

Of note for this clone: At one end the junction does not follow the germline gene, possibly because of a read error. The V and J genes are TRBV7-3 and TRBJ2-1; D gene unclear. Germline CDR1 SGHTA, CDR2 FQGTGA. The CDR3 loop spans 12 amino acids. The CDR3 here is CASSLTLNEQFF. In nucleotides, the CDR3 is TGTGCCAGCAGCCTAACTCTTAATGAGCAGTTCTTC.

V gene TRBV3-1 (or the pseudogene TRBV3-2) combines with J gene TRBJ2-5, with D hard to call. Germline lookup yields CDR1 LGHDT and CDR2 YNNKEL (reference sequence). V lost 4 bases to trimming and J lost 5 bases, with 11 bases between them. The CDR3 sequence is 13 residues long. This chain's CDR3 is CASSLFARETQYF. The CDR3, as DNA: TGTGCCAGCAGCCTTTTTGCTAGGGAGACCCAGTACTTC.

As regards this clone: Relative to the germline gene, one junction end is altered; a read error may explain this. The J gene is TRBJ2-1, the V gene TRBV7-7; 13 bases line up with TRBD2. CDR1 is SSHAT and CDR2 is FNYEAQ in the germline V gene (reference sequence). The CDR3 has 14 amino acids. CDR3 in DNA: TGTGCTAGCAGCCGGACTAGCGGGAGTAATGAGCAGTTCTTC. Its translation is CASSRTSGSNEQFF.

The CDR3, as DNA: TGTGCCATCAGTGAACAGACAGACCCCTACGAGCAGTACTTC. Translated: CAISEQTDPYEQYF. This sequence joins TRBV10-3 and TRBJ2-7; perhaps TRBD1 as D (5 bases). Trimming took off 3 bases at V and 2 bases at J, with 11 bases between the two ends. The germline CDR1 and CDR2 sequences are ENHRY and SYGVKD. This CDR3 has 14 amino acids.

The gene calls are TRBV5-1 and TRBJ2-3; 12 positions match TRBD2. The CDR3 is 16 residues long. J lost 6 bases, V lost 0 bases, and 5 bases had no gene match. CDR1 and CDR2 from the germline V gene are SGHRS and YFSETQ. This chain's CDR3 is CASSLGTSGGFDTQYF. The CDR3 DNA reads TGCGCCAGCAGCTTGGGTACTAGCGGGGGGTTTGATACGCAGTATTTT.

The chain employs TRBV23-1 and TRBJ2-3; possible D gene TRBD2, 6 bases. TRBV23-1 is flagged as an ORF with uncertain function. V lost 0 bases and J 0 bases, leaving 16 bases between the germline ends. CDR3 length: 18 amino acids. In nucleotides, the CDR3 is TGCGCCAGCAGTCAATCGGAGCGGTGGGGACTGAGCACAGATACGCAGTATTTT. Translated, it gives CASSQSERWGLSTDTQYF.

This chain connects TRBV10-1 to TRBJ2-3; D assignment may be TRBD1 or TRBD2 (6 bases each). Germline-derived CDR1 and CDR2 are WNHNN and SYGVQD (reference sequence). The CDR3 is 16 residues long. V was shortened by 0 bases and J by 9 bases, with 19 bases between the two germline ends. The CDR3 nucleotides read TGCGCCAGCAGTGAGTCCAGTTCAGTCAAGGGGGGCACGCAGTATTTT. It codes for CASSESSSVKGGTQYF.

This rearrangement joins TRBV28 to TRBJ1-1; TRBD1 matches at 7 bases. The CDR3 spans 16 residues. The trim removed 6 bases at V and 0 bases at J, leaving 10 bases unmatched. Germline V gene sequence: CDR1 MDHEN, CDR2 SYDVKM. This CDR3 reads CASSSRTGALNTEAFF. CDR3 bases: TGTGCCAGCAGCTCCCGGACAGGAGCCTTGAACACTGAAGCTTTCTTT.

The CDR3 DNA reads as TGTGCCAGCAGCCCTCTTACCGGGACCGGGGAGCTGTTTTTT. This codes for CASSPLTGTGELFF. This rearrangement joins TRBV5-5 to TRBJ2-2, with D uncertain. V was cut by 4 bases and J by 5 bases, with 12 bases left in between. Per germline, CDR1 SGHKS and CDR2 YYEKEE (reference sequence). The CDR3 extends over 14 amino acids.

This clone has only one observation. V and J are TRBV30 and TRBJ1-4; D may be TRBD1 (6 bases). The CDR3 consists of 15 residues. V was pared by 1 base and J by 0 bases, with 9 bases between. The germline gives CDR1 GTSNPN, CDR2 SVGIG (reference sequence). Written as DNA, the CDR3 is TGTGCCTGGAGTGGGCAGGGGACAACTAATGAAAAACTGTTTTTT. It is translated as CAWSGQGTTNEKLFF.

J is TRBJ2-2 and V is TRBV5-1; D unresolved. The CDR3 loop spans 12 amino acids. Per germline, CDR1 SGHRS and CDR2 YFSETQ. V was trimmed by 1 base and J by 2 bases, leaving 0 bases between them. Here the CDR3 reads CASSLNTGELFF. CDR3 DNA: TGCGCCAGCAGCTTGAACACCGGGGAGCTGTTTTTT.

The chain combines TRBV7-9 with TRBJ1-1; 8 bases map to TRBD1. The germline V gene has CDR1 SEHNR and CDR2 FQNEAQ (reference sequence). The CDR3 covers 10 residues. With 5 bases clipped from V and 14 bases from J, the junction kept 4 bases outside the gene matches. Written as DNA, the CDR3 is TGTGCCAGCAGCCTCCGACAGGGGTTCTTT. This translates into CASSLRQGFF. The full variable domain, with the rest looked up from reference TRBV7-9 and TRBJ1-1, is DTGVSQNPRHKITKRGQNVTFRCDPISEHNRLYWYRQTLGQGPEFLTYFQNEAQLEKSRLLSDRFSAERPKGSFSTLEIQRTEQGDSAMYLCASSLRQGFFGQGTRLTVV.

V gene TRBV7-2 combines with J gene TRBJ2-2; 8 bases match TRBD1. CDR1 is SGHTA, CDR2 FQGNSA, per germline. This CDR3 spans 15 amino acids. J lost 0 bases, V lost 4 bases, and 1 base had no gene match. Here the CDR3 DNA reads TGTGCCAGCAGCTCAGGGGGCGCGAACACCGGGGAGCTGTTTTTT. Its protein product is CASSSGGANTGELFF.

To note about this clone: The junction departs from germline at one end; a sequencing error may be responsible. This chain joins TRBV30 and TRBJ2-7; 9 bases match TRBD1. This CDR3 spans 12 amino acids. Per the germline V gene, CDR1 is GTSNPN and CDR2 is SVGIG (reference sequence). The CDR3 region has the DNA TGTGCCTGGAGTGTAACCTCCCGGGACAGGGTCTTC. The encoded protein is CAWSVTSRDRVF.

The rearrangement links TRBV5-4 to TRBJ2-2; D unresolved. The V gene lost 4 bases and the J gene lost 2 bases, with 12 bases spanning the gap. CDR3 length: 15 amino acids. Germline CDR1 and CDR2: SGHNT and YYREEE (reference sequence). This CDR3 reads CASSRREDNTGELFF. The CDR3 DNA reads TGTGCCAGCAGCCGACGAGAAGACAACACCGGGGAGCTGTTTTTT.

The CDR3 spells CASSVPSGRANEQFF. The CDR3 DNA reads as TGTGCCAGCAGTGTCCCTAGCGGGAGGGCCAATGAGCAGTTCTTC. The V and J genes are TRBV25-1 and TRBJ2-1; 12 nucleotides match TRBD2. The CDR3 has 15 amino acids. The germline CDR1 and CDR2 sequences are MGHDK and SYGVNS. V lost 4 bases, J lost 6 bases, and 4 bases stayed unmatched.

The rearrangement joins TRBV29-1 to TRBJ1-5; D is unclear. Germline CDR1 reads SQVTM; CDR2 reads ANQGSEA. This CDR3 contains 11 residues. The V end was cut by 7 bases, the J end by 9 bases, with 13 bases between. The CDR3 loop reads CSARGEGPQHF. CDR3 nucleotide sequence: TGCAGCGCCCGAGGAGAAGGGCCCCAGCATTTT.

The CDR3 nucleotides read TGTGCCAGCAGCTTTGCTGGGGGTGGCAATCAGCCCCAGCATTTT. This codes for CASSFAGGGNQPQHF. The chain has TRBV7-8 and TRBJ1-5, with D possibly TRBD1 on 5 matching bases. The germline gives CDR1 SGHVS, CDR2 FQNEAQ. CDR3 length equals 15 residues. V lost 3 bases to trimming and J lost 2 bases, with 11 bases between them.

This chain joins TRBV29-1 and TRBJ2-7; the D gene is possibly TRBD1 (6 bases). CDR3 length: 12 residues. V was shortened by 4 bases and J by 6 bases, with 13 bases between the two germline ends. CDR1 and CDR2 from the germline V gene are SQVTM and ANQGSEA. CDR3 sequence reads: CSVGDTRLEQYF. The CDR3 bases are TGCAGCGTTGGGGACACACGCCTCGAGCAGTACTTC.

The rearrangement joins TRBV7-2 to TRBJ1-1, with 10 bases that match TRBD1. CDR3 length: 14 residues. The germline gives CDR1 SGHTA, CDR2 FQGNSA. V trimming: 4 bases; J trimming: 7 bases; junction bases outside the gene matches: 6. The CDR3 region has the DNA TGTGCCAGCAGCTCAGACAGGGGGCGCGTTGAAGCTTTCTTT. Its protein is CASSSDRGRVEAFF.

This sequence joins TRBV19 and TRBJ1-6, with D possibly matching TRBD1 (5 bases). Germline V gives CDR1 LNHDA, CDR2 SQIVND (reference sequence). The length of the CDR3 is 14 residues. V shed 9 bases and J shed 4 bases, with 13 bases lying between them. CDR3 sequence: CASQDKSYNSPLHF. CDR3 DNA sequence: TGTGCCAGCCAGGACAAGTCTTATAATTCACCCCTCCACTTT.

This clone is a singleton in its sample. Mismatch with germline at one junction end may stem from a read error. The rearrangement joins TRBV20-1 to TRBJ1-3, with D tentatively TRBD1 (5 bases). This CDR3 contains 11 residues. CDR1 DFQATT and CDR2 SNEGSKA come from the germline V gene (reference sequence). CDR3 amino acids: CGGTGGNTIYF. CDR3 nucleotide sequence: TGTGGAGGGACGGGTGGAAACACCATATATTTT.

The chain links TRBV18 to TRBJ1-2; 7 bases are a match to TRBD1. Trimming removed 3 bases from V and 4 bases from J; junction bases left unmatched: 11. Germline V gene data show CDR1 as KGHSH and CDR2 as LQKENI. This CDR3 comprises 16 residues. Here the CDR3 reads CASSPPSRDSSYGYTF. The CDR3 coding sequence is TGTGCCAGCTCACCGCCATCACGGGACAGTTCCTATGGCTACACCTTC.

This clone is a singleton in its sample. The CDR3 loop reads CASSNRQDQPQHF. As DNA, the CDR3 is TGTGCCAGCAGCAACAGACAGGACCAGCCCCAGCATTTT. The J gene is TRBJ1-5, the V gene TRBV21-1; TRBD1, the D gene given by the table, was not confirmed from the DNA. TRBV21-1 is labeled a pseudogene. The CDR3 length is 13 residues.

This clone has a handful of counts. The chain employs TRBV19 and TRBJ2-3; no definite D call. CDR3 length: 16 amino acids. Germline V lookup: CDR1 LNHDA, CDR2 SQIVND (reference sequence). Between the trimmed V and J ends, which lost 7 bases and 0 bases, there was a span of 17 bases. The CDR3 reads CASTNRPSQSTDTQYF. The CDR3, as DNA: TGTGCCAGTACCAACCGCCCGTCACAGAGCACAGATACGCAGTATTTT.

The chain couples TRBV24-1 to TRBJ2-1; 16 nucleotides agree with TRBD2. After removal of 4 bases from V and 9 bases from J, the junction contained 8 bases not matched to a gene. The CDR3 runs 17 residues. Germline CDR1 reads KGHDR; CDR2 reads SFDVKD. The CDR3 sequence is CATSEGTGTSGRVEQFF. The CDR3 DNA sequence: TGTGCCACCAGTGAGGGAACCGGGACTAGCGGGAGGGTTGAGCAGTTCTTC.

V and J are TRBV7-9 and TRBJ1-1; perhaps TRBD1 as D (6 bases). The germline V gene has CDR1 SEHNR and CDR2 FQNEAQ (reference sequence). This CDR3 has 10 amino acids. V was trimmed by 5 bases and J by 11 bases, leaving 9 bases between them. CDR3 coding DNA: TGTGCCAGCAGCCCAAGGGGGGCTTTCTTT. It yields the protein CASSPRGAFF.